This TCR beta chain was recorded in a study of blood T cells in healthy people across ages. Total RNA extracted from each sample amounted to at least 5 micrograms. Through a sample-barcoded 5' primer and a J-beta primer mix, a second PCR was run for 7 to 11 cycles. TCRdb independently ran MiXCR on the 5' RACE reads; one entry per CDR3 protein. Here the sample spans fewer than 1.5 million distinct CDR3 sequences, approximately 42% being singletons. This clonotype has only a few counts. The J segment lost 7 bases and the V segment lost 5 bases, leaving 3 bases of the junction unmatched. Germline V gene sequence: CDR1 ENHRY, CDR2 SYGVKD. This CDR3 spans 12 amino acids.

The sequencing input was blood. The chain is built from TRBV10-3 and TRBJ1-2, with 8 bases identical to TRBD1. This receptor was identified in a woman between 18 and 29 years old in good health. DNA of the CDR3: TGTGCCATCAGTCCGGGACAGGTTGGCTACACCTTC. Its translation is CAISPGQVGYTF.